These 28 T cell receptor beta chains share one sample of origin, sequenced in a study of CXCR3-negative and CXCR3-positive naive CD8 T cells. The study's findings and limits: Higher TRB CDR3 hydrophobicity marked CXCR3-positive naive cells relative to CXCR3-negative naive cells.

The libraries of TRB cDNA were constructed through 5' RACE using UMI labels. From the 5' RACE reads, TCRdb lists one entry per CDR3 protein and no DNA. Its clone listing holds 60,000 to 65,000 distinct CDR3 sequences. Their target antigens are unknown. The sequencing input was naive CXCR3+ CD8+ T cells from blood. The subset: CD45RO-CCR7+CD27+CD95- naive CD8+ T cells expressing CXCR3 (TNR3+). The receptors originated from a human donor in good health. Some clones in this sample may be carry-over from other donors' samples.

The rearrangement joins TRBV28 to TRBJ2-1; TCRdb outputs TRBD2, but without DNA this stays unchecked. CDR1 is MDHEN and CDR2 is SYDVKM in the germline V gene. This CDR3 contains 15 residues. CDR3: CASSWEASGEYEQFF.

V and J are TRBV6-2 or TRBV6-3 and TRBJ2-3; absent DNA, TCRdb's TRBD1 call cannot be checked. Germline CDR1 and CDR2: MNHEY and SVGEGT. CDR3 length: 16 amino acids. The CDR3 sequence is CASSNRDRGSSDTQYF.

The J gene is TRBJ2-2, the V gene TRBV7-3; the D call from TCRdb, TRBD1, cannot be confirmed without DNA. The CDR3 runs 16 residues. From germline, CDR1 is SGHTA and CDR2 FQGTGA. This CDR3 reads CASSPRQEMNTGELFF. Using reference TRBV7-3 and TRBJ2-2 for the parts outside the CDR3, the full variable domain is GAGVSQTPSNKVTEKGKYVELRCDPISGHTALYWYRQSLGQGPEFLIYFQGTGAADDSGLPNDRFFAVRPEGSVSTLKIQRTERGDSAVYLCASSPRQEMNTGELFFGEGSRLTVL.

The chain is built from TRBV7-2 and TRBJ2-7; the TCRdb call, TRBD2, lacks DNA for checking. The CDR3 consists of 15 residues. CDR1 and CDR2 (germline): SGHTA, FQGNSA. The CDR3 spells CASSVTSGPGGEQYF. The variable domain in full, with the rest retrieved from reference TRBV7-2 and TRBJ2-7, is GAGVSQSPSNKVTEKGKDVELRCDPISGHTALYWYRQSLGQGLEFLIYFQGNSAPDKSGLPSDRFSAERTGGSVSTLTIQRTQQEDSAVYLCASSVTSGPGGEQYFGPGTRLTVT.

The chain links TRBV7-8 to TRBJ1-5; TCRdb gives TRBD1 as the D gene, but with no DNA this cannot be confirmed. The CDR3 covers 13 residues. The germline gives CDR1 SGHVS, CDR2 FQNEAQ. The CDR3 region is CASSPHPGQPQHF.

This rearrangement joins TRBV30 to TRBJ2-7; TCRdb's assignment of TRBD2 cannot be checked, as there is no DNA. Per germline, CDR1 GTSNPN and CDR2 SVGIG (reference sequence). The CDR3 is 14 residues long. The CDR3 loop is CAWSVGAGVNEQYF.

J is TRBJ2-7 and V is TRBV28; the D gene TCRdb calls, TRBD1, cannot be checked with no DNA. The CDR3 has 16 amino acids. Germline CDR1 reads MDHEN; CDR2 reads SYDVKM. The CDR3 reads CASSLGRDRVIYEQYF.

The CDR3 is CASSRDRSQETQYF. The chain uses TRBV7-9 and TRBJ2-5; TCRdb's D call of TRBD1 is untestable without DNA. The CDR3 length is 14 residues. CDR1 is SEHNR, CDR2 FQNEAQ, per germline (reference sequence).

The chain joins TRBV4-3 to TRBJ1-2; the D gene TCRdb calls, TRBD1, cannot be checked with no DNA. Germline loops: CDR1 LGHNA, CDR2 YSLEER. CDR3 length equals 14 residues. This chain's CDR3 is CASSQSRGADGYTF.

V and J are TRBV6-4 and TRBJ2-2. The CDR3 has 13 amino acids. Germline CDR1 is MRHNA and CDR2 is SNTAGT. Here the CDR3 reads CASSEENTGELFF.

The V and J genes are TRBV7-8 and TRBJ2-7. Germline assignment: CDR1 SGHVS and CDR2 FQNEAQ. This CDR3 comprises 12 residues. The CDR3 spells CASSFADYEQYF.

The genes are TRBV29-1 and TRBJ2-3; there is no DNA to check the TCRdb D call of TRBD1. Germline lookup yields CDR1 SQVTM and CDR2 ANQGSEA. The CDR3 sequence is 13 residues long. The CDR3 sequence: CSVGTASTDTQYF.

The chain uses TRBV5-1 and TRBJ2-7. The CDR3 runs to 14 residues. Looked up from germline, CDR1 is SGHRS and CDR2 is YFSETQ. CDR3 sequence reads: CASSLAMVNYEQYF.

The chain links TRBV15 to TRBJ2-3; TCRdb gives TRBD2 as the D gene, but with no DNA this cannot be confirmed. The germline V gene encodes CDR1 LNHNV and CDR2 YYDKDF (reference sequence). The CDR3 loop spans 15 amino acids. The CDR3 spells CATSTPGLLTDTQYF.

The rearrangement joins TRBV7-2 to TRBJ2-2; TCRdb lists TRBD2, though no DNA is available to test this call. This CDR3 has 14 residues. In germline, CDR1 is SGHTA, CDR2 FQGNSA. The CDR3 reads CAGSPETATGELFF.

This chain links TRBV11-2 with TRBJ2-4; checking the TCRdb D call of TRBD1 is not possible without DNA. The CDR3 is made up of 17 amino acids. Per germline, CDR1 SGHAT and CDR2 FQNNGV. This CDR3 reads CASSFYPTGAIENIQYF.

The V and J genes are TRBV7-9 and TRBJ1-6. The CDR3 has 14 residues. CDR1 is SEHNR and CDR2 is FQNEAQ in the germline V gene (reference sequence). The CDR3 reads CASSTVTTESPLHF.

V usage is TRBV20-1 and J usage is TRBJ1-1; lacking DNA, the TRBD1 call made by TCRdb goes unchecked. Germline CDR1 is DFQATT and CDR2 is SNEGSKA (reference sequence). The CDR3 has 14 amino acids. The CDR3 spells CSARSTTGTGYDFF.

The V call is TRBV29-1, the J call TRBJ2-1; TCRdb returns TRBD1, unconfirmable since there is no DNA. Germline CDR1 and CDR2: SQVTM and ANQGSEA. The CDR3 has 11 residues. The CDR3 loop reads CSVAPYNEQFF.

CDR3 residues: CASSVEGSETQYF. The V gene is TRBV9, the J gene TRBJ2-5. Germline assignment: CDR1 SGDLS and CDR2 YYNGEE. The CDR3 length is 13 residues.

The CDR3 protein is CASIADRGNTIYF. The genes are TRBV5-1 and TRBJ1-3; lacking DNA, the TRBD1 call made by TCRdb goes unchecked. The CDR3 is 13 residues long. The germline CDR1 and CDR2 sequences are SGHRS and YFSETQ.

CDR3 loop: CASMTEASNQPQHF. The chain carries TRBV7-8 and TRBJ1-5; lacking DNA, the TRBD1 call made by TCRdb goes unchecked. The length of the CDR3 is 14 residues. The germline gives CDR1 SGHVS, CDR2 FQNEAQ.

The gene calls are TRBV11-2 and TRBJ2-7; TCRdb's D call of TRBD2 is untestable without DNA. The CDR3 contains 13 residues. The germline gives CDR1 SGHAT, CDR2 FQNNGV. CDR3 sequence: CASSLGTNYEQYF.

The CDR3 is CASSPYRGGNTEAFF. V is TRBV7-6 and J is TRBJ1-1; TCRdb lists TRBD1, though no DNA is available to test this call. Looked up from germline, CDR1 is SGHVS and CDR2 is FNYEAQ. CDR3 length: 15 residues.

This sequence joins TRBV20-1 and TRBJ1-2; TCRdb lists TRBD1, though no DNA is available to test this call. The CDR3 loop spans 12 amino acids. The V gene's germline CDR1 is DFQATT and CDR2 SNEGSKA (reference sequence). CDR3 amino acids: CSASTREIGYTF.

This chain uses TRBV21-1 with TRBJ1-5; absent DNA, TCRdb's TRBD1 call cannot be checked. TRBV21-1 is a listed pseudogene. The CDR3 is 14 residues long. This CDR3 is CASSAGQEPQPQHF.

CDR3 in amino acids: CASSSSGTGISNQPQHF. The chain couples TRBV7-7 to TRBJ1-5; without DNA, the TCRdb call of TRBD1 cannot be checked. The V gene's germline CDR1 is SSHAT and CDR2 FNYEAQ (reference sequence). The CDR3 runs to 17 residues.

This rearrangement joins TRBV20-1 to TRBJ2-7; TCRdb designates TRBD1, a call that cannot be tested without DNA. Germline CDR1 reads DFQATT; CDR2 reads SNEGSKA (reference sequence). The CDR3 extends over 16 amino acids. CDR3 protein: CSARDRGGGGSNEQYF.